This TCR beta chain emerged from a study of regulatory T cells in long-lasting Graves disease. Arm-PCR of CDR3 regions and iRepertoire HTBI primers were the basis on which TCR beta libraries were built. TCRdb reanalysed the multiplex PCR reads using MiXCR and keeps one entry per CDR3 protein. The sample carries hundreds of thousands of distinct CDR3 sequences, around 20% recorded once. Time point indicated: persistent/refractory GD, antithyroid drugs over 5 years with positive TRAb. There was RNA extracted from PBMCs, and the TCR library was made from it. The TCR comes from a female donor with Graves disease. The input for sequencing was peripheral blood mononuclear cells (PBMCs), taken when the disease was refractory, from a patient treated with antithyroid drugs.

The CDR3 loop reads CASSFPGNRDTQYF. CDR3 nucleotide sequence: TGTGCCAGCAGCTTCCCAGGGAACCGAGATACGCAGTATTTT. The genes are TRBV7-9 and TRBJ2-3; TRBD1 is a possible D gene (5 bases). Germline CDR1 is SEHNR and CDR2 is FQNEAQ (reference sequence). This CDR3 region has 14 residues. Trimming took off 3 bases at V and 5 bases at J, with 12 bases between the two ends. Looking up the rest from reference TRBV7-9 and TRBJ2-3 gives the full variable domain: DTGVSQNPRHKITKRGQNVTFRCDPISEHNRLYWYRQTLGQGPEFLTYFQNEAQLEKSRLLSDRFSAERPKGSFSTLEIQRTEQGDSAMYLCASSFPGNRDTQYFGPGTRLTVL.